One sample yielded the 25 T cell receptor beta chains listed below, sequenced in a study of blood T cell repertoires in COVID-19. Produced via immunoSEQ multiplex PCR; TCRdb's table is partial and in-frame only. This table holds approximately 300,000 clones, roughly 85% found once. Sequenced: PBMCs or T cells enriched from blood (not recorded which). These receptors all come from a woman younger than 45 who had recovered from COVID-19.

The V and J genes are TRBV4-1 and TRBJ2-1, with TRBD2 identical over 7 bases. J lost 0 bases, V lost 4 bases, and 9 bases had no gene match. CDR1 MGHRA and CDR2 YSYEKL come from the germline V gene. CDR3 size: 17 residues. The CDR3: CASSPYLAEISYNEQFF. The CDR3 DNA reads TGCGCCAGCAGCCCATACCTAGCGGAAATCTCCTACAATGAGCAGTTCTTC.

Comments on this clone: One end of the junction fails to match germline, which may point to a read error. V usage is TRBV6-5 and J usage is TRBJ1-1; 9 bases are shared with TRBD1. Germline V gives CDR1 MNHEY, CDR2 SVGAGI. The CDR3 runs to 13 residues. The CDR3 DNA sequence: TGTGCCAGCAGTTCTTATACCGGGACAGGGTTTACTTTT. It specifies CASSSYTGTGFTF.

The chain uses TRBV19 and TRBJ1-1; possibly TRBD1 for D (5 bases). From germline, CDR1 is LNHDA and CDR2 SQIVND (reference sequence). The V end was cut by 9 bases, the J end by 5 bases, with 16 bases between. The CDR3 runs 13 residues. The CDR3 coding sequence is TGTGCCAGCAGACAGCCGCCCGGGACTGAAGCTTTCTTT. This codes for CASRQPPGTEAFF.

V and J are TRBV7-9 and TRBJ2-2; 10 positions match TRBD2. Germline trimming cut 5 bases from V and 0 bases from J; bases unmatched to any gene: 12. The CDR3 extends over 19 amino acids. The germline gives CDR1 SEHNR, CDR2 FQNEAQ (reference sequence). The CDR3 loop reads CASSPPLAGETTNTGELFF. The CDR3 DNA reads as TGTGCCAGCAGCCCCCCCCTAGCGGGGGAGACCACGAACACCGGGGAGCTGTTTTTT.

CDR3 region: CASSQGLAGIWQETQYF. The CDR3, as DNA: TGTGCCAGCAGCCAGGGACTAGCGGGGATATGGCAAGAGACCCAGTACTTC. The chain has TRBV7-9 and TRBJ2-5; TRBD2 matches at 13 bases. The germline V gene encodes CDR1 SEHNR and CDR2 FQNEAQ (reference sequence). The CDR3 is 17 residues long. The V and J ends lost 5 bases and 2 bases, in that order; junction bases with no gene match: 8.

The J gene is TRBJ1-3, the V gene TRBV25-1; 9 bases align to TRBD1. Trimming cost V 3 bases and J 2 bases; bases outside gene matches: 2. Germline V gene data show CDR1 as MGHDK and CDR2 as SYGVNS. The CDR3 is 15 amino acids. The CDR3 nucleotides read TGTGCCAGCAGTGAGCGGGACAGGGCTGGAAACACCATATATTTT. Amino acids: CASSERDRAGNTIYF.

V is TRBV5-1 and J is TRBJ2-5; a weak D match, TRBD1 (7 bases). This CDR3 is 14 amino acids long. Trimming stripped 2 bases from V and 2 bases from J, with 10 bases between. The germline CDR1 and CDR2 sequences are SGHRS and YFSETQ. The CDR3 DNA sequence: TGCGCCAGCAGCTTACAGGGGAGGCAAGAGACCCAGTACTTC. Translated, it gives CASSLQGRQETQYF. The complete variable domain, with remaining parts taken from reference TRBV5-1 and TRBJ2-5, reads KAGVTQTPRYLIKTRGQQVTLSCSPISGHRSVSWYQQTPGQGLQFLFEYFSETQRNKGNFPGRFSGRQFSNSRSEMNVSTLELGDSALYLCASSLQGRQETQYFGPGTRLLVL.

For this clone: Distinct nucleotide sequences in the sample also encode this CDR3. V usage is TRBV9 and J usage is TRBJ1-4; TRBD1 is a possible D gene (5 bases). Trimming shortened V by 2 bases and J by 4 bases, and 9 bases separated the two germline ends. The CDR3 runs 14 residues. CDR1 and CDR2 from the germline V gene are SGDLS and YYNGEE. CDR3 nucleotides: TGTGCCAGCAGCGTGGGGCAAGGTAATGAAAAACTGTTTTTT. Translation gives CASSVGQGNEKLFF.

This clone was seen a few times. The gene calls are TRBV19 and TRBJ1-4, with 10 nucleotides matching TRBD1. This CDR3 is 14 amino acids long. Germline lookup yields CDR1 LNHDA and CDR2 SQIVND (reference sequence). V lost 6 bases and J lost 6; bases outside the gene matches: 4. CDR3 amino acids: CASSRGQGYEKLFF. CDR3 nucleotides: TGTGCCAGTAGCCGGGGACAGGGGTATGAAAAACTGTTTTTT.

The chain uses TRBV9 and TRBJ1-4; 9 nucleotides match TRBD1. The junction had 3 bases not matched to a gene; V was cut back by 4 bases and J by 5 bases. Germline values: CDR1 SGDLS, CDR2 YYNGEE. This CDR3 has 14 amino acids. The CDR3 loop reads CASSPGQGNEKLFF. In DNA, the CDR3 is TGTGCCAGCAGCCCCGGACAGGGGAATGAAAAACTGTTTTTT.

The chain carries TRBV7-2 and TRBJ1-1; D is ambiguous. With 1 base removed from V and 6 bases from J, the gap between germline ends came to 15 bases. This CDR3 has 15 residues. CDR1 is SGHTA, CDR2 FQGNSA, per germline. The CDR3 bases are TGTGCCAGCAGCTTAGGTGCGGGGTATAGTGCTGAAGCTTTCTTT. It translates to CASSLGAGYSAEAFF.

The chain joins TRBV5-4 to TRBJ1-2; 7 bases are shared with TRBD1. The CDR3 has 14 residues. V lost 4 bases to trimming and J lost 7 bases; unmatched junction nucleotides: 10. Germline V gives CDR1 SGHNT, CDR2 YYREEE (reference sequence). The CDR3 DNA reads TGTGCCAGCAGCGACACGACAGGGAGTCTTGGCTACACCTTC. Translated, it gives CASSDTTGSLGYTF.

V usage is TRBV4-2 and J usage is TRBJ1-3, with D possibly matching TRBD1 (5 bases). CDR1 and CDR2 from the germline V gene are LGHNA and YNFKEQ. Trimming took off 0 bases at V and 4 bases at J, with 10 bases between the two ends. There are 15 residues in the CDR3. Written as DNA, the CDR3 is TGTGCCAGCAGCCAAGAAGGGGCAACAGGAAACACCATATATTTT. It specifies CASSQEGATGNTIYF.

This clone was seen only a few times. J is TRBJ1-2 and V is TRBV6-2 or TRBV6-3; D is possibly TRBD1 (5 bases). The CDR3 runs to 16 residues. Trimming took 4 bases from V and 4 from J, leaving 19 bases between them. CDR1 is MNHEY, CDR2 SVGEGT, per germline. The CDR3: CASSFSEGRGSYGYTF. In DNA, the CDR3 is TGTGCCAGCAGTTTCTCCGAGGGACGGGGGAGCTATGGCTACACCTTC.

The chain combines TRBV21-1 with TRBJ1-3. TRBV21-1 is a pseudogene locus. The CDR3 sequence is 18 residues long. In DNA, the CDR3 is TGTGCCAGCAGCAAAGTCGTGGGTCGGCGGGGCTCTGGAAACACCATATATTTT. Translation gives CASSKVVGRRGSGNTIYF.

There are a few counts of this clone. The chain is built from TRBV18 and TRBJ1-5; D is undetermined. The V end lost 3 bases, the J end lost 0 bases, and 9 bases lay between the germline ends. Germline V gives CDR1 KGHSH, CDR2 LQKENI. The CDR3 consists of 15 residues. Here the CDR3 DNA reads TGTGCCAGCTCACCTAGGCGGAATAGCAATCAGCCCCAGCATTTT. The encoded protein is CASSPRRNSNQPQHF. The entire variable domain, with the rest obtained from reference TRBV18 and TRBJ1-5, is as follows: NAGVMQNPRHLVRRRGQEARLRCSPMKGHSHVYWYRQLPEEGLKFMVYLQKENIIDESGMPKERFSAEFPKEGPSILRIQQVVRGDSAAYFCASSPRRNSNQPQHFGDGTRLSIL.

The V gene is TRBV11-3, the J gene TRBJ2-1; the match to TRBD2 covers 8 bases. CDR1 and CDR2 (germline): SGHNT, YENEEA. V gave up 4 bases and J gave up 4 bases; unmatched junction bases: 6. The CDR3 spans 15 residues. The CDR3 DNA is TGTGCCAGCAGCTCCGGGGGGGCTACGTACAATGAGCAGTTCTTC. Encoded protein: CASSSGGATYNEQFF.

The chain combines TRBV30 with TRBJ1-2, with D perhaps TRBD1 (6 bases). Trimming took off 4 bases at V and 0 bases at J, with 18 bases between the two ends. This CDR3 spans 16 amino acids. Germline CDR1 GTSNPN, CDR2 SVGIG (reference sequence). The CDR3 region is CAWTGDAAVSNYGYTF. The CDR3, as DNA: TGTGCCTGGACAGGGGACGCTGCTGTGTCTAACTATGGCTACACCTTC.

This chain links TRBV28 with TRBJ1-2; D is possibly TRBD1 (5 bases). The CDR3 has 11 amino acids. V lost 8 bases and J lost 14, with 18 bases in between. CDR1 is MDHEN and CDR2 is SYDVKM in the germline V gene. Written as DNA, the CDR3 is TGTGCCAGCGCGGGACTGTCCGTCTCTACCTTC. It encodes CASAGLSVSTF.

The chain combines TRBV14 with TRBJ2-4; D possibly corresponds to TRBD1 (7 bases). This CDR3 region has 15 residues. In germline, CDR1 is SGHDN, CDR2 FVKESK. V was cut by 1 base and J by 8 bases, with 15 bases left in between. As DNA, the CDR3 is TGTGCCAGCAGCCAAGGAAACAGGGGCGGGGACATTCAGTACTTC. Translating gives CASSQGNRGGDIQYF.

The chain is built from TRBV19 and TRBJ1-1; possible D gene TRBD1, 5 bases. Trimming pared 4 bases from V and 4 bases from J, leaving 16 bases between. Per the germline V gene, CDR1 is LNHDA and CDR2 is SQIVND (reference sequence). The CDR3 sequence is 15 residues long. In nucleotides, the CDR3 is TGTGCCAGTAGTAAACCGGGCCCGGGGGGCACTGAAGCTTTCTTT. Encoded protein: CASSKPGPGGTEAFF. Full variable domain (rest looked up from reference TRBV19 and TRBJ1-1): DGGITQSPKYLFRKEGQNVTLSCEQNLNHDAMYWYRQDPGQGLRLIYYSQIVNDFQKGDIAEGYSVSREKKESFPLTVTSAQKNPTAFYLCASSKPGPGGTEAFFGQGTRLTVV.

This clone was picked up a small number of times. The rearrangement uses TRBV30 and TRBJ1-2; 9 bases agree with TRBD1. The germline gives CDR1 GTSNPN, CDR2 SVGIG (reference sequence). This CDR3 is built from 14 residues. The V and J ends lost 3 bases and 4 bases, in that order; junction bases with no gene match: 6. The DNA for the CDR3 is TGTGCCTGGAGGGAACAGGGGGCCCTCTATGGCTACACCTTC. Its translation: CAWREQGALYGYTF.

The chain recombines TRBV11-1 with TRBJ1-2, with D perhaps TRBD1 (6 bases). The germline gives CDR1 SGHAT, CDR2 FQDESV (reference sequence). V was cut by 1 base and J by 1 base, with 10 bases left in between. The CDR3 runs 15 residues. CDR3 DNA sequence: TGTGCCAGCAGCTTAGGGACAGAAGTTAACTATGGCTACACCTTC. It yields the protein CASSLGTEVNYGYTF.

This rearrangement joins TRBV7-8 to TRBJ2-7, with D perhaps matching TRBD1 (6 bases). Per the germline V gene, CDR1 is SGHVS and CDR2 is FQNEAQ. V was clipped by 5 bases and J by 7 bases, with 21 bases between them. This CDR3 is built from 15 residues. DNA for the CDR3: TGTGCCAGCAGCCCCCCCGAAGGGGGAGTTAGGGAGCAGTACTTC. As protein: CASSPPEGGVREQYF.

J is TRBJ1-2 and V is TRBV6-1, with no clear D. The V and J ends lost 3 bases and 1 base respectively, with 3 bases between them. Germline lookup yields CDR1 MNHNS and CDR2 SASEGT. The CDR3 is 12 amino acids. The CDR3 nucleotides are TGTGCCAGCAGTGACCATAACTATGGCTACACCTTC. It specifies CASSDHNYGYTF.